The source of this T cell receptor beta chain is a study of Graves' ophthalmopathy and Graves' hyperthyroidism. As for the study in general: Peripheral blood was gathered at first diagnosis, ahead of any treatment whatsoever.

This clonotype was counted at least ten times. Ophthalmopathy absent within 18 months of follow-up marked hyperthyroidism as stable. RNA transcripts provided the template for amplifying TCR beta CDR3 regions. The authors performed first-round RT-PCR with HTBI primers and then a second-round multiplex PCR. TCRdb redid the calling of the multiplex PCR reads with MiXCR, one entry per CDR3 protein. The profile shows hundreds of thousands of distinct CDR3 sequences, 22% of them singletons. From germline, CDR1 is DFQATT and CDR2 SNEGSKA (reference sequence). V shed 5 bases and J shed 5 bases, with 10 bases lying between them. The CDR3 runs to 12 residues.

This receptor was taken from a young woman with stable Graves' hyperthyroidism. Some clones in this sample may be carry-over from other donors' samples. The chain is built from TRBV20-1 and TRBJ1-5, with D possibly matching TRBD1 (6 bases). Material for sequencing was peripheral blood. The DNA for the CDR3 is TGCAGTGCTTTGCGGACAGATCAGCCCCAGCATTTT. Translating it yields CSALRTDQPQHF.